The subject of this entry is one TCR beta chain. The source of the sample is a study of cytomegalovirus exposure and HLA in healthy donors. Amplification used 60 Vbeta primers and 13 Jbeta primers. The method was immunoSEQ multiplex PCR; TCRdb's version includes in-frame clones alone and lacks a portion of them. The repertoire holds 110,000 to 150,000 clones, more than 70% seen once, with around 3.4% in the top ten. This CDR3 is built from 12 residues. Germline V gene sequence: CDR1 MGHRA, CDR2 YSYEKL. The germline V and J ends were trimmed by 4 bases and 7 bases, with 10 bases remaining between them.

The TCR comes from a man aged 35 to 55 in good health and CMV-seronegative. Material for sequencing was PBMCs. The chain joins TRBV4-1 to TRBJ2-5; a weak D match, TRBD1 (6 bases). The CDR3 sequence is CASSPAGVTQYF. As DNA, the CDR3 is TGCGCCAGCAGCCCAGCAGGGGTGACCCAGTACTTC.